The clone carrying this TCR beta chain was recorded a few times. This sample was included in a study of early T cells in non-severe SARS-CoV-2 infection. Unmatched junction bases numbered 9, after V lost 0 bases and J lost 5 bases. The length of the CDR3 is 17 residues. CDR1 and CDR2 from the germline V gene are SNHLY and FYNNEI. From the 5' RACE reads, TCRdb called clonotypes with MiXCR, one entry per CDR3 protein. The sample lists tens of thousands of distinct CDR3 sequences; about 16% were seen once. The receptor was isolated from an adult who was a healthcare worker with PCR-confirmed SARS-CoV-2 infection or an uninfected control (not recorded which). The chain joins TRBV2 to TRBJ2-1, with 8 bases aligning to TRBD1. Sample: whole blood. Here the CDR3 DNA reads TGTGCCAGCAGTGAAGCGCCGGACAGGGTTAAGAACAATGAGCAGTTCTTC. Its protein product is CASSEAPDRVKNNEQFF.